This passage covers 13 T cell receptor beta chains from one sample sequenced in a study of neurological immune-mediated disorders. Each CDR3 protein is one row after TCRdb ran MiXCR on the 5' RACE reads. The sample records 50,000 to 80,000 distinct CDR3 sequences, 3% to 3.5% being singletons. The sample was PBMCs. The source of these receptors is a middle-aged man with multiple sclerosis.

This clonotype has a count of ten or more. V usage is TRBV3-1 and J usage is TRBJ2-5, with a tentative D call TRBD1 (5 bases). The V gene's germline CDR1 is LGHDT and CDR2 YNNKEL (reference sequence). CDR3 length: 14 residues. V shed 0 bases and J shed 2 bases, with 7 bases lying between them. For the CDR3, the DNA is TGTGCCAGCAGCCAAGAGGGGCTTCAAGAGACCCAGTACTTC. This encodes CASSQEGLQETQYF.

This clonotype was recorded many times. The chain links TRBV9 to TRBJ1-2; no clear D gene. V was cut by 2 bases and J by 5 bases, with 19 bases left in between. Germline lookup yields CDR1 SGDLS and CDR2 YYNGEE. The CDR3 has 16 residues. CDR3 DNA: TGTGCCAGCAGCGTGGTAGGGAAACTCCCTGCATATGGCTACACCTTC. Protein: CASSVVGKLPAYGYTF.

This clonotype came up many times. The rearrangement joins TRBV4-2 to TRBJ2-3; 7 nucleotides line up with TRBD1. The CDR3 loop spans 13 amino acids. With V trimmed by 4 bases and J by 5 bases, 3 bases remained unmatched. The V gene's germline CDR1 is LGHNA and CDR2 YNFKEQ. The CDR3 reads CASSPGQRDTQYF. Here the CDR3 DNA reads TGTGCCAGCAGCCCGGGACAGAGAGATACGCAGTATTTT.

In this sample, this clonotype turned up many times. J is TRBJ2-7 and V is TRBV5-1; 8 bases align to TRBD1. The CDR3 runs 15 residues. The V segment lost 6 bases and the J segment 2 bases; nucleotides outside the gene matches: 10. CDR1 and CDR2 from the germline V gene are SGHRS and YFSETQ. The CDR3 DNA is TGCGCCAGCACCTTTACAGGGGGAGAGGCCTACGAGCAGTACTTC. It encodes CASTFTGGEAYEQYF.

This clonotype was detected many times. The chain employs TRBV12-3 or TRBV12-4 and TRBJ2-1; TRBD2 might be the D (6 bases). V was pared by 6 bases and J by 4 bases, with 10 bases between. The CDR3 contains 13 residues. In DNA form, the CDR3 reads TGTGCCAGCAGCGACCGGGGGTACAATGAGCAGTTCTTC. Protein sequence: CASSDRGYNEQFF.

This clonotype was seen ten or more times. The rearrangement uses TRBV5-1 and TRBJ2-1, with D perhaps TRBD2 (5 bases). Germline CDR1 is SGHRS and CDR2 is YFSETQ. The V gene lost 0 bases and the J gene lost 7 bases, with 8 bases spanning the gap. The CDR3 sequence is 13 residues long. The CDR3 nucleotides are TGCGCCAGCAGCTTGGGACCGGGGAATGAGCAGTTCTTC. It codes for CASSLGPGNEQFF.

CDR3: CASTLGGTYEQYF. The CDR3 region has the DNA TGTGCCAGCACCCTAGGGGGGACCTACGAGCAGTACTTC. This rearrangement joins TRBV2 to TRBJ2-7; D is tentatively TRBD1 or TRBD2 (6 bases each). The ends were cut back, 7 bases at V and 2 bases at J, with 12 bases in the middle. Germline values: CDR1 SNHLY, CDR2 FYNNEI. The CDR3 is 13 residues long. Supplemented by reference TRBV2 and TRBJ2-7, the full variable domain reads EPEVTQTPSHQVTQMGQEVILRCVPISNHLYFYWYRQILGQKVEFLVSFYNNEISEKSEIFDDQFSVERPDGSNFTLKIRSTKLEDSAMYFCASTLGGTYEQYFGPGTRLTVT.

This clonotype was seen more than once but under ten times. The chain is built from TRBV9 and TRBJ1-4; D call uncertain. The CDR3 runs to 15 residues. V shed 4 bases and J shed 10 bases, with 20 bases lying between them. Per the germline V gene, CDR1 is SGDLS and CDR2 is YYNGEE. The CDR3 sequence: CASSHPGKGAGKLFF. Written as DNA, the CDR3 is TGTGCCAGCAGCCATCCTGGAAAGGGTGCAGGAAAACTGTTTTTT.

Many counts were recorded for this clonotype. The V call is TRBV10-3, the J call TRBJ2-7; 8 bases agree with TRBD2. The CDR3 consists of 15 residues. The germline CDR1 and CDR2 sequences are ENHRY and SYGVKD. The junction had 9 bases not matched to a gene; V was cut back by 6 bases and J by 2 bases. The CDR3 spells CAISGGVAGTYEQYF. DNA for the CDR3: TGTGCCATCAGCGGGGGAGTAGCGGGGACCTACGAGCAGTACTTC.

This clonotype was found many times. This chain joins TRBV12-3 or TRBV12-4 and TRBJ2-1; 13 bases match TRBD2. CDR3 length equals 17 residues. J lost 2 bases, V lost 1 base, and 2 bases had no gene match. The CDR3 nucleotides read TGTGCCAGCAGTTTAGTAGGGACTAGCGGGACCTACAATGAGCAGTTCTTC. The encoded protein is CASSLVGTSGTYNEQFF.

This clonotype was seen only a few times. This sequence joins TRBV19 and TRBJ2-7, with D perhaps given as TRBD1 or TRBD2 (6 bases each). CDR1 and CDR2 (germline): LNHDA, SQIVND (reference sequence). This CDR3 spans 15 amino acids. With 7 bases removed from V and 7 bases from J, the gap between germline ends came to 23 bases. CDR3 residues: CASMDGGPRSREQYF. The CDR3, as DNA: TGTGCCAGTATGGATGGGGGGCCTCGATCACGGGAGCAGTACTTC.

This clonotype was recorded at least ten times. The chain uses TRBV9 and TRBJ2-3; perhaps TRBD2 as D (5 bases). Trimming stripped 0 bases from V and 1 base from J, with 9 bases between. CDR3 length equals 15 residues. Germline CDR1 is SGDLS and CDR2 is YYNGEE. DNA of the CDR3: TGTGCCAGCAGCGTAGTGATCGGGGGCACAGATACGCAGTATTTT. Amino acids: CASSVVIGGTDTQYF. Filled out from reference TRBV9 and TRBJ2-3, the complete variable domain reads DSGVTQTPKHLITATGQRVTLRCSPRSGDLSVYWYQQSLDQGLQFLIQYYNGEERAKGNILERFSAQQFPDLHSELNLSSLELGDSALYFCASSVVIGGTDTQYFGPGTRLTVL.

This clonotype was found many times. The chain recombines TRBV5-1 with TRBJ2-1; 7 bases line up with TRBD1. Trimming cost V 5 bases and J 5 bases; bases outside gene matches: 10. Germline CDR1 and CDR2: SGHRS and YFSETQ. The CDR3 length is 15 residues. The CDR3 spells CASRFQGVTNNEQFF. CDR3 sequence (DNA): TGCGCCAGCAGATTTCAGGGGGTAACAAACAATGAGCAGTTCTTC. Full variable domain (outside the CDR3, taken from reference TRBV5-1 and TRBJ2-1): KAGVTQTPRYLIKTRGQQVTLSCSPISGHRSVSWYQQTPGQGLQFLFEYFSETQRNKGNFPGRFSGRQFSNSRSEMNVSTLELGDSALYLCASRFQGVTNNEQFFGPGTRLTVL.